The rows below give T cell receptor beta chains drawn from one sample of a study of cytomegalovirus exposure and HLA in healthy donors. This table comes from immunoSEQ multiplex PCR, and its TCRdb copy is limited to in-frame clones, with some not included. Altogether 100,000 or so clones are present, over 70% being singletons, with the ten largest covering 4.5% to 5%. The material sequenced was PBMCs. The receptors stem from a woman aged 40 to 50 in good health and CMV-seronegative. The CDR3 runs from the conserved cysteine through the conserved F or W.

TRBV10-3	TRBJ1-1	CAISPPGVRENTEAFF
TRBV6-5	TRBJ1-2	CASRHDAGFGYTF
TRBV4-1	TRBJ2-1	CASSPTGIHEQFF
TRBV5-1	TRBJ1-1	CASSLIGALNTEAFF
TRBV5-6	TRBJ2-2	CASSLTGNTGELFF
TRBV19	TRBJ1-5	CASKRRDSYQPQHF
TRBV7-9	TRBJ1-1	CASSWSQGIDEAFF
TRBV7-3	TRBJ1-6	CASSPGQKNSPLHF
TRBV5-1	TRBJ2-3	CASSPGWGGSTDTQYF
TRBV19	TRBJ1-5	CASSIWAQPQHF
TRBV25-1	TRBJ1-5	CASNNTGRVNQPQHF
TRBV6-1	TRBJ2-1	CASSDPAGGYNEQFF
TRBV9	TRBJ1-2	CASSATLTAANYGYTF
TRBV5-1	TRBJ1-1	CASSLGREGGKAFF
TRBV5-4	TRBJ2-5	CASSRGGSGETQYF
TRBV15	TRBJ2-3	CATSRGGRADTQYF
TRBV7-2	TRBJ2-5	CASSVGPDRRETQYF
TRBV5-1	TRBJ2-5	CASRAQETQYF
TRBV6-1	TRBJ1-2	CASRSGQGVYGYTF
TRBV6-1	TRBJ1-1	CASSEGGGRTEAFF
TRBV5-6	TRBJ2-7	CASSYRTGAKYEQYF
TRBV7-9	TRBJ2-5	CASSQRGSPGQGRETQYF
TRBV29-1	TRBJ1-1	CSVRSGLNTEAFF
TRBV11-2	TRBJ1-5	CASSLYGGRDQPQHF
TRBV5-1	TRBJ2-2	CASSLYRQGFIGDTGELFF
TRBV11-2	TRBJ1-1	CASSPDRGGAFF
TRBV18	TRBJ2-7	CASSPPPGQGTIYEQYF
TRBV5-8	TRBJ1-4	CASSRNSGLPNEKLFF
TRBV4-2	TRBJ1-2	CASSQDLGYTF
TRBV18	TRBJ1-3	CASSPDRENTIYF
TRBV7-2	TRBJ2-3	CASSDPGTRGSTDTQYF
TRBV18	TRBJ2-5	CASSPGLVGVEETQYF
TRBV5-8	TRBJ2-3	CASSDLAGGTVQYF
TRBV4-1	TRBJ2-2	CASGADPVFLTGELFF
TRBV2	TRBJ1-2	CASSEAGGTGSYGYTF
TRBV29-1	TRBJ1-1	CSGQGSLGGTEAFF
TRBV18	TRBJ1-1	CASSPLDIMNTEAFF
TRBV7-7	TRBJ2-1	CASTPWREYQFF
TRBV5-4	TRBJ1-2	CASSQEQGAIGYTF
TRBV7-2	TRBJ1-2	CASSPTGTVDYGYTF
TRBV4-3	TRBJ2-7	CASSPRGGSGQGTYEQYF
TRBV6-5	TRBJ2-2	CASKSYTGELFF
TRBV7-2	TRBJ2-3	CASRRGGGVTDTQYF
TRBV30	TRBJ2-3	CAWSQATGTDTQYF
TRBV11-2	TRBJ1-2	CASSLSGIYGYTF